Presented here are 15 T cell receptor beta chains from one specimen sequenced in a study of blood T cell repertoires in COVID-19. Repertoires were generated with immunoSEQ multiplex PCR, while TCRdb's copy carries only in-frame clones and drops some. Found here are about 74,000 clones, 88% of them singletons; the top ten hold around 4.8%. Sequencing was done on a sample of peripheral blood. These receptor sequences come from an elderly woman with acute or convalescent COVID-19.

The gene calls are TRBV3-1 (or the pseudogene TRBV3-2) and TRBJ2-1; 8 positions agree with TRBD2. Germline CDR1 LGHDT, CDR2 YNNKEL (reference sequence). The ends lost 6 bases at V and 3 bases at J; junction bases unmatched: 10. The CDR3 totals 16 residues. CDR3 sequence: CASSSLGGTSYNEQFF. The CDR3 DNA reads as TGTGCCAGCAGTTCACTCGGGGGGACTAGCTACAATGAGCAGTTCTTC.

As to this clone: In the same sample, other DNA sequences code for this CDR3. The chain combines TRBV5-1 with TRBJ2-3, with TRBD2 matching over 10 bases. The CDR3 loop spans 16 amino acids. The germline CDR1 and CDR2 sequences are SGHRS and YFSETQ. J lost 3 bases, V lost 0 bases, and 4 bases had no gene match. The CDR3: CASSLAASGSTDTQYF. The CDR3 DNA sequence: TGCGCCAGCAGCTTGGCCGCTAGCGGGAGTACAGATACGCAGTATTTT.

The rearrangement joins TRBV9 to TRBJ1-6; 7 bases agree with TRBD1. In germline, CDR1 is SGDLS, CDR2 YYNGEE. The CDR3 runs to 15 residues. J gave up 8 bases and V 3 bases, and 8 bases lay outside the gene matches. DNA of the CDR3: TGTGCCAGCAGCGCTTTTGACAGGGTCGATTCACCCCTCCACTTT. Its protein is CASSAFDRVDSPLHF.

The chain recombines TRBV11-3 with TRBJ2-7, with D possibly TRBD1 on 6 matching bases. Germline CDR1 reads SGHNT; CDR2 reads YENEEA. V lost 5 bases and J lost 3, with 14 bases in between. The CDR3 has 14 residues. The CDR3 protein is CASSPGTTGYEQYF. CDR3 DNA: TGTGCCAGCAGCCCCGGGACAACCGGCTACGAGCAGTACTTC.

V gene TRBV27 combines with J gene TRBJ2-1, with 11 positions matching TRBD2. J gave up 10 bases and V 6 bases, and 8 bases lay outside the gene matches. The CDR3 consists of 14 residues. Germline V gene sequence: CDR1 MNHEY, CDR2 SMNVEV (reference sequence). This chain's CDR3 is CASSRRLAGLEQFF. The CDR3 DNA follows: TGTGCCAGCAGCCGCCGACTAGCGGGACTCGAGCAGTTCTTC.

The V and J genes are TRBV6-5 and TRBJ2-7; D possibly corresponds to TRBD2 (5 bases). Germline CDR1 MNHEY, CDR2 SVGAGI. CDR3 length: 14 amino acids. V lost 2 bases, J lost 1 base, and 9 bases lay in between. CDR3 DNA sequence: TGTGCCAGCAGTTACGGTGGGGAGTCCTACGAGCAGTACTTC. This translates into CASSYGGESYEQYF.

This sequence joins TRBV6-5 and TRBJ2-7; D is uncertain. CDR3 size: 14 residues. The germline V and J ends were trimmed by 6 bases and 2 bases, with 14 bases remaining between them. CDR1 is MNHEY and CDR2 is SVGAGI in the germline V gene. CDR3 sequence reads: CASSQENRAYEQYF. The CDR3 DNA follows: TGTGCCAGCAGCCAAGAGAACAGAGCCTACGAGCAGTACTTC.

The rearrangement uses TRBV11-3 and TRBJ2-3; tentatively, D is TRBD2 (7 bases). The germline gives CDR1 SGHNT, CDR2 YENEEA. The CDR3 runs 14 residues. The V end was cut by 7 bases, the J end by 2 bases, with 13 bases between. CDR3: CASKGGGATDTQYF. In DNA, the CDR3 is TGTGCCAGCAAGGGAGGGGGGGCCACAGATACGCAGTATTTT.

This rearrangement joins TRBV19 to TRBJ1-5; 9 bases are shared with TRBD1. V shed 9 bases and J 5 bases; nucleotides not matched to a gene: 5. The CDR3 is 13 residues long. The germline gives CDR1 LNHDA, CDR2 SQIVND (reference sequence). CDR3 region: CASRDRAYQPQHF. The CDR3, as DNA: TGTGCCAGCCGGGACAGGGCTTATCAGCCCCAGCATTTT.

V and J are TRBV2 and TRBJ1-2, with a possible D match to TRBD1 (5 bases). Trimming took 7 bases from V and 4 from J, leaving 13 bases between them. Per germline, CDR1 SNHLY and CDR2 FYNNEI. The CDR3 is 13 residues long. The CDR3 sequence: CASTSGPIYGYTF. The CDR3, as DNA: TGTGCCAGCACCTCAGGGCCAATCTATGGCTACACCTTC.

V usage is TRBV28 and J usage is TRBJ1-1, with D tentatively TRBD1 (5 bases). The germline V gene has CDR1 MDHEN and CDR2 SYDVKM. V shed 7 bases and J shed 7 bases, with 16 bases lying between them. The CDR3 extends over 13 amino acids. CDR3 protein: CASTSKGFVEAFF. DNA for the CDR3: TGTGCCAGCACCTCTAAGGGGTTTGTTGAAGCTTTCTTT.

The chain joins TRBV7-2 to TRBJ1-1; 9 bases match TRBD1. CDR1 and CDR2 from the germline V gene are SGHTA and FQGNSA. Germline trimming cut 3 bases from V and 5 bases from J; bases unmatched to any gene: 4. The CDR3 runs 14 residues. The CDR3 DNA reads TGTGCCAGCAGCTTGGACAGGGGAGAGACTGAAGCTTTCTTT. Its translation is CASSLDRGETEAFF. Full variable domain (missing parts from reference TRBV7-2 and TRBJ1-1): GAGVSQSPSNKVTEKGKDVELRCDPISGHTALYWYRQSLGQGLEFLIYFQGNSAPDKSGLPSDRFSAERTGGSVSTLTIQRTQQEDSAVYLCASSLDRGETEAFFGQGTRLTVV.

The chain employs TRBV29-1 and TRBJ1-2; TRBD1 agrees at 7 bases. Germline assignment: CDR1 SQVTM and CDR2 ANQGSEA. CDR3 length: 13 residues. J lost 1 base, V lost 5 bases, and 4 bases had no gene match. This CDR3 is CSVSRGDNYGYTF. In DNA, the CDR3 is TGCAGCGTTAGCAGGGGGGATAACTATGGCTACACCTTC.

In DNA, the CDR3 is TGTGCCAGCAGCCCCCGGGGGGGGCCGGCAGATACGCAGTATTTT. This gives the protein CASSPRGGPADTQYF. The V call is TRBV7-2, the J call TRBJ2-3; TRBD2 matches 8 bases. CDR1 is SGHTA and CDR2 is FQGNSA in the germline V gene. This CDR3 spans 15 amino acids. V trimming: 5 bases; J trimming: 4 bases; junction bases outside the gene matches: 8.

This clone was recorded a few times. V gene TRBV7-2 combines with J gene TRBJ2-2, with 7 bases matching TRBD2. With 1 base clipped from V and 1 base from J, the junction kept 3 bases outside the gene matches. The CDR3 sequence is 16 residues long. The V gene's germline CDR1 is SGHTA and CDR2 FQGNSA. This CDR3 is CASSLVAGVNTGELFF. CDR3 nucleotides: TGTGCCAGCAGCTTAGTGGCGGGGGTGAACACCGGGGAGCTGTTTTTT.